This T cell receptor beta chain was recorded in a study of CD8 T cells in ankylosing spondylitis. Whole-study results and caveats: What seemed typical of ankylosing spondylitis blood was a TCR beta motif built from eight highly homologous variants. CD8+ cells made up the disease-linked clones, which were relatively rare in peripheral blood. Prior work had noted some motif variants in reactive arthritis blood and synovial fluid. There was reportedly significant enrichment of clones that were disease-linked in matched ankylosing spondylitis synovial fluid.

Quantitative 5'-RACE with molecular barcodes produced the TCR beta libraries. Via MiXCR, TCRdb re-called the 5' RACE reads, giving one row per CDR3 protein. There are 200,000 to 250,000 distinct CDR3 sequences in the sample; about 18% occur only once, and approximately 46% lies in the top ten. This clonotype came up a few times. Its antigen is currently unknown. The receptor comes from a male donor with ankylosing spondylitis. Sequencing input: blood, either unsorted or a sorted T cell fraction (not recorded which).

The CDR3, as DNA: TGTGCCAGCACCCTTGGGACTAGCGGGGGTTACGAGCAGTACTTC. Translation gives CASTLGTSGGYEQYF. The rearrangement uses TRBV7-8 and TRBJ2-7; 14 positions agree with TRBD2. The V and J ends lost 7 bases and 4 bases, in that order; junction bases with no gene match: 6. The CDR3 covers 15 residues. Germline CDR1 SGHVS, CDR2 FQNEAQ.